The 6 T cell receptor beta chains in this list originate from one sample, sequenced in a study of T cell responses to AZD1222 COVID-19 vaccine. Using immunoSEQ multiplex PCR, the repertoire was profiled, and TCRdb retains in-frame clones only, with some absent. The sample carries over 70,000 clones, roughly 80% recorded once. This sample comprised peripheral blood, obtained 28 days after the second dose of the MenACWY control vaccine. The receptors were sampled from an adult who received the MenACWY meningococcal vaccine as a control.

The rearrangement links TRBV12-3 or TRBV12-4 to TRBJ2-3, with D possibly TRBD2 on 6 matching bases. V gave up 7 bases and J gave up 3 bases, with 11 bases separating them. This CDR3 region has 13 residues. The DNA of the CDR3 is TGTGCCAGCAACAATCTAGCGACAGATACGCAGTATTTT. It yields the protein CASNNLATDTQYF.

The chain joins TRBV6-5 to TRBJ1-1; D is ambiguous. Germline V gives CDR1 MNHEY, CDR2 SVGAGI. The CDR3 contains 13 residues. Trimming pared 9 bases from V and 3 bases from J, leaving 14 bases between. CDR3 nucleotides: TGTGCCAGTCCATCTGTCACCGACACTGAAGCTTTCTTT. This sequence encodes CASPSVTDTEAFF.

The rearrangement links TRBV14 to TRBJ1-1; 7 bases are shared with TRBD1. The germline gives CDR1 SGHDN, CDR2 FVKESK. J lost 6 bases, V lost 1 base, and 8 bases had no gene match. CDR3 length: 15 residues. CDR3 sequence reads: CASSQGFPGQSEAFF. Written as DNA, the CDR3 is TGTGCCAGCAGCCAAGGCTTCCCGGGACAGTCTGAAGCTTTCTTT.

Here the CDR3 DNA reads TGTGCCAGCATTGTGACAGGGAGCGCAGATACGCAGTATTTT. Its translation is CASIVTGSADTQYF. V gene TRBV6-5 combines with J gene TRBJ2-3; TRBD1 matches at 7 bases. Per the germline V gene, CDR1 is MNHEY and CDR2 is SVGAGI. The trim removed 7 bases at V and 4 bases at J, leaving 8 bases unmatched. This CDR3 has 14 amino acids.

The chain joins TRBV2 to TRBJ2-7, with D hard to call. V was trimmed by 7 bases and J by 12 bases, leaving 10 bases between them. The germline V gene encodes CDR1 SNHLY and CDR2 FYNNEI. The CDR3 consists of 9 residues. In nucleotides, the CDR3 is TGTGCCAGCACCCCCGCCTGGTACTTC. Its translation is CASTPAWYF. Using reference TRBV2 and TRBJ2-7 for the parts outside the CDR3, the full variable domain is EPEVTQTPSHQVTQMGQEVILRCVPISNHLYFYWYRQILGQKVEFLVSFYNNEISEKSEIFDDQFSVERPDGSNFTLKIRSTKLEDSAMYFCASTPAWYFGPGTRLTVT.

The chain recombines TRBV6-5 with TRBJ2-1; 7 positions agree with TRBD1. The CDR3 covers 14 residues. J gave up 9 bases and V 8 bases, and 13 bases lay outside the gene matches. Germline loops: CDR1 MNHEY, CDR2 SVGAGI. The DNA of the CDR3 is TGTGCCAGCGGGTACAGGGGTATAGGAGGTGAGCAGTTCTTC. Translation: CASGYRGIGGEQFF.